The rows below give T cell receptor beta chains drawn from one sample of a study of cytomegalovirus exposure and HLA in healthy donors. Clones were read by immunoSEQ multiplex PCR, and TCRdb kept only the in-frame ones, dropping some. The sample has around 130,000 clones, about 79% seen once. Sequenced input: PBMCs. These TCRs come from a woman between 18 and 29 years old in good health and CMV-seropositive. The CDR3 runs from the conserved cysteine through the conserved F or W. Fields, in order: J gene, D gene, clone size, V gene, CDR3 DNA, CDR3 protein. A D gene is named only where the DNA matches it firmly. Clone size, where shown, is once, few, many, or a class for clones that have expanded.

j_gene: TRBJ2-7
d_gene: TRBD2
abundance: NA
v_gene: TRBV27
CDR3nt: TGTGCCAGCAGTTTCTCTGGGACTAGCAACTACGAGCAGTACTTC
CDR3aa: CASSFSGTSNYEQYF

j_gene: TRBJ1-4
d_gene: NA
abundance: NA
v_gene: TRBV30
CDR3nt: TGTGCCTGCGCCGCGGAGAGCGGAGAAAAACTGTTTTTT
CDR3aa: CACAAESGEKLFF

j_gene: TRBJ2-7
d_gene: TRBD1
abundance: NA
v_gene: TRBV27
CDR3nt: TGTGCCAGCAGTTTAACAGGGGGTTACGAGCAGTACTTC
CDR3aa: CASSLTGGYEQYF

j_gene: TRBJ1-1
d_gene: NA
abundance: NA
v_gene: TRBV2
CDR3nt: TGTGCCAGCAGTGTAGGGGTTATGAACACTGAAGCTTTCTTT
CDR3aa: CASSVGVMNTEAFF

j_gene: TRBJ2-1
d_gene: NA
abundance: NA
v_gene: TRBV27
CDR3nt: TGTGCCAGCAGTTCCGGACAGATCAACAATGAGCAGTTCTTC
CDR3aa: CASSSGQINNEQFF

j_gene: TRBJ1-4
d_gene: NA
abundance: NA
v_gene: TRBV2
CDR3nt: TGTGCCAGCACTCAACGGGGATCAACTAATGAAAAACTGTTTTTT
CDR3aa: CASTQRGSTNEKLFF

j_gene: TRBJ2-5
d_gene: NA
abundance: NA
v_gene: TRBV25-1
CDR3nt: TGTGCCAGCAGTGTTAGCCGGTCCCGTAAAGAGACCCAGTACTTC
CDR3aa: CASSVSRSRKETQYF

j_gene: TRBJ1-1
d_gene: TRBD1
abundance: NA
v_gene: TRBV19
CDR3nt: TGTGCCTCTAGGGCCGGGGGGACAGGGTCGAACACTGAAGCTTTCTTT
CDR3aa: CASRAGGTGSNTEAFF

j_gene: TRBJ1-5
d_gene: NA
abundance: NA
v_gene: TRBV7-9
CDR3nt: TGTTCCAGCAGCCTGTCTGAGCAGCCCCAGCATTTT
CDR3aa: CSSSLSEQPQHF

j_gene: TRBJ2-6
d_gene: NA
abundance: NA
v_gene: TRBV7-7
CDR3nt: TGTGCTAGCAGCCCCCCAGACGGGTCGTCCTCTGGGGCCAACGTCCTGACTTTC
CDR3aa: CASSPPDGSSSGANVLTF

j_gene: TRBJ2-1
d_gene: NA
abundance: NA
v_gene: TRBV30
CDR3nt: TGTGCCTGGAAAGGCCAGAGGTCCGGTGAGCAGTTCTTC
CDR3aa: CAWKGQRSGEQFF

j_gene: TRBJ1-2
d_gene: NA
abundance: NA
v_gene: TRBV6-5
CDR3nt: TGTGCCAGCAGTTACAGGGGGGGCTATGGCTACACCTTC
CDR3aa: CASSYRGGYGYTF

j_gene: TRBJ1-4
d_gene: NA
abundance: NA
v_gene: TRBV27
CDR3nt: TGTGCCACTCACAGAGGGGAAAAACTGTTTTTT
CDR3aa: CATHRGEKLFF

j_gene: TRBJ2-3
d_gene: TRBD2
abundance: NA
v_gene: TRBV15
CDR3nt: TGTGCCACCAGCAGGAGTCTAGCGGGGGGAGGCGCAGATACGCAGTATTTT
CDR3aa: CATSRSLAGGGADTQYF

j_gene: TRBJ2-7
d_gene: NA
abundance: NA
v_gene: TRBV7-9
CDR3nt: TGTTCCAGCAGCCCAAGGGGGGGATACGAGCAGTACTTC
CDR3aa: CSSSPRGGYEQYF

j_gene: TRBJ2-7
d_gene: NA
abundance: NA
v_gene: TRBV10-2
CDR3nt: TGCGCCAGCAGTGAGGGCCTTTCCTACGAGCAGTACTTC
CDR3aa: CASSEGLSYEQYF

j_gene: TRBJ2-7
d_gene: NA
abundance: NA
v_gene: TRBV11-2
CDR3nt: TGTGCCAGCAGCTTTGGCGGGCAGGTCTACGAGCAGTACTTC
CDR3aa: CASSFGGQVYEQYF

j_gene: TRBJ2-7
d_gene: NA
abundance: NA
v_gene: TRBV27
CDR3nt: TGTGCCAGCAGTTTATCGAGGTATTACGAGCAGTACTTC
CDR3aa: CASSLSRYYEQYF

j_gene: TRBJ2-3
d_gene: NA
abundance: NA
v_gene: TRBV10-3
CDR3nt: TGTGCCATCAGTGAAAGCGGGCTCACAGATACGCAGTATTTT
CDR3aa: CAISESGLTDTQYF

j_gene: TRBJ2-1
d_gene: TRBD2
abundance: NA
v_gene: TRBV9
CDR3nt: TGTGCCAGCAGCCCTAGCGGGATGGCCTACAATGAGCAGTTCTTC
CDR3aa: CASSPSGMAYNEQFF

j_gene: TRBJ2-3
d_gene: TRBD2
abundance: NA
v_gene: TRBV5-1
CDR3nt: TGCGCCAGCAGCCTATTAGCGGGGGGGAGGCCAGATACGCAGTATTTT
CDR3aa: CASSLLAGGRPDTQYF

j_gene: TRBJ2-1
d_gene: NA
abundance: NA
v_gene: TRBV10-3
CDR3nt: TGTGCCATCAGTGAGTCCGGCAGGGACTACAATGAGCAGTTCTTC
CDR3aa: CAISESGRDYNEQFF

j_gene: TRBJ2-5
d_gene: TRBD2
abundance: NA
v_gene: TRBV11-2
CDR3nt: TGTGCCAGCAGCTCAGGGACTAGCGGTGTCCAAGAGACCCAGTACTTC
CDR3aa: CASSSGTSGVQETQYF

j_gene: TRBJ1-6
d_gene: TRBD1
abundance: once
v_gene: TRBV6-5
CDR3nt: TGTGCCAGCAAGGACAGGGTTTCACCCCTCCACTTT
CDR3aa: CASKDRVSPLHF

j_gene: TRBJ2-6
d_gene: TRBD1
abundance: NA
v_gene: TRBV28
CDR3nt: TGTGCCAGCAGCCCGACAGGGGCTGGGGCCAACGTCCTGACTTTC
CDR3aa: CASSPTGAGANVLTF

j_gene: TRBJ1-5
d_gene: NA
abundance: NA
v_gene: TRBV6-4
CDR3nt: TGTGCCAGCAGTGACTCGGCGGGCGGTAGCAATCAGCCCCAGCATTTT
CDR3aa: CASSDSAGGSNQPQHF

j_gene: TRBJ2-3
d_gene: TRBD2
abundance: NA
v_gene: TRBV6-5
CDR3nt: TGTGCCAGCAGTCCGCGGACTAGCGGAGATACGCAGTATTTT
CDR3aa: CASSPRTSGDTQYF

j_gene: TRBJ2-7
d_gene: TRBD1
abundance: NA
v_gene: TRBV15
CDR3nt: TGTGCCACCAGCAGGGGGACAGGGGGTTACGAGCAGTACTTC
CDR3aa: CATSRGTGGYEQYF